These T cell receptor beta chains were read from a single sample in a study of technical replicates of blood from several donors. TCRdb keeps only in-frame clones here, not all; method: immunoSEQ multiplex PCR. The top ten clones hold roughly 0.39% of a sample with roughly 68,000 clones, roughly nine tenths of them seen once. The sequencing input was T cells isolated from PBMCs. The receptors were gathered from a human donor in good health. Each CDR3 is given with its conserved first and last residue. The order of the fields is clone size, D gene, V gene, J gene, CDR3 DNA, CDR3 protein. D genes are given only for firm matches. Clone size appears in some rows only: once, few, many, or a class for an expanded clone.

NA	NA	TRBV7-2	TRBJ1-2	TGTGCCCGGTCGGGAGGGGAGACCAAGGGGGACCCGGCCGGATGGGGCTACACCTTC	CARSGGETKGDPAGWGYTF
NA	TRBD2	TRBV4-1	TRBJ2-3	TGCGCCAGCAGCCAAGTTCTTCAGCGGGAGTGGACAGATACGCAGTATTTT	CASSQVLQREWTDTQYF
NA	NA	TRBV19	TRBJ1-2	TGTGCCAGTAGTACACCGTTTCAGGGGCCCTATGGCTACACCTTC	CASSTPFQGPYGYTF
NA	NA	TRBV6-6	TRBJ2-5	TGTGCCAGACCCCAACAAAAGACCCAGTACTTC	CARPQQKTQYF
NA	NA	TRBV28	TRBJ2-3	TGTGCCAGCAGCGCGGCTAGCACAGATACGCAGTATTTT	CASSAASTDTQYF
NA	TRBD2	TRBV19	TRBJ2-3	TGTGCCAGTAGTTGGCGGGAGGGCCCGGATGCAGATACGCAGTATTTT	CASSWREGPDADTQYF
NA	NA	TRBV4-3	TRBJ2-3	TGCGCCAGCAGCCGGGATAGCGCCCAAGATACGCAGTATTTT	CASSRDSAQDTQYF
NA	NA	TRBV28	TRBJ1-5	TGTGCCAGCAGTTACTCTCAGCCCCAGCATTTT	CASSYSQPQHF
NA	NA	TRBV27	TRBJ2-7	TGTGCCAGCAGTTTCGTACACAAAGACGAGCAGTACTTC	CASSFVHKDEQYF
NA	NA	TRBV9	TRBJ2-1	TGTGCCAGCAGCCCAATTCGGGAGATTGGGTTCTTC	CASSPIREIGFF
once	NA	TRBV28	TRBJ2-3	TGTGCCAGCAGTTTACACAAAATCACAGATACGCAGTATTTT	CASSLHKITDTQYF
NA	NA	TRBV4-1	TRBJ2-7	TGCGCCAGCAGCCAAGGGACAGTACCTTACGAGCAGTACTTC	CASSQGTVPYEQYF
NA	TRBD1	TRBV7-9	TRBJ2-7	TGTGCCAGCAGCTCACCTGACAGGGCCAACGAGCAGTACTTC	CASSSPDRANEQYF
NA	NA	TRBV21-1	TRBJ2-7	TGTGCCAGCAGCCGACACAAGTACGAGCAGTACTTC	CASSRHKYEQYF
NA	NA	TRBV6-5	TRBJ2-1	TGTGCCAGCAGTACTAACCGGGTTAACAATGAGCAGTTCTTC	CASSTNRVNNEQFF
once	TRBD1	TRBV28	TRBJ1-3	TGTGCCAGCAACCAGGGGGCAGGAAACACCATATATTTT	CASNQGAGNTIYF
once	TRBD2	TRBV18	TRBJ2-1	TGTGCCAGCTCACCATCTAGCGGGAGGATTTACAATGAGCAGTTCTTC	CASSPSSGRIYNEQFF
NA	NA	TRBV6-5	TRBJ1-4	TGTGCCAGCAGTTACTCGACGGGGTCCCCTAATGAAAAACTGTTTTTT	CASSYSTGSPNEKLFF
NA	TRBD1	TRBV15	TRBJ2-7	TGTGCCACCAGTATATTCCGGGACAGGTTAGACGAGCAGTACTTC	CATSIFRDRLDEQYF
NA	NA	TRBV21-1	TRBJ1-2	TGTGCCAGCAGCAAGAACTACAGGGCTAACTATGGCTACACCTTC	CASSKNYRANYGYTF
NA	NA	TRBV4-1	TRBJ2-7	TGCGCCAGCAGCCAAGGGTTGGACAGACCCTACGAGCAGTACTTC	CASSQGLDRPYEQYF
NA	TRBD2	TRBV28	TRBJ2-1	TGTGCCAGCAGCCCAGGGGTCGGGAGGGCCTACAATGAGCAGTTCTTC	CASSPGVGRAYNEQFF
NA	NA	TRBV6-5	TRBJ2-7	TGTGCCAGCAGTTACGGACTTGGCGGAGCTTACGAGCAGTACTTC	CASSYGLGGAYEQYF
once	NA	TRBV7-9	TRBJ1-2	TGTGCCAGCAGGCAGGAGGACGATGTGAACTATGGCTACACCTTC	CASRQEDDVNYGYTF
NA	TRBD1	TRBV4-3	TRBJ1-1	TGCGCCAGCAGCCTGACAGGGGAGTCGGGATGGTCTGAAGCTTTCTTT	CASSLTGESGWSEAFF
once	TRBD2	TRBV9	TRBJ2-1	TGTGCCAGCAGCGCGAATCTAGCGGGAGGGCCGTATGAGCAGTTCTTC	CASSANLAGGPYEQFF
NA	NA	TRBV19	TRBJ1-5	TGTGCCAGTAGTATGGGGAGGGAGATAGAGCCCCAGCATTTT	CASSMGREIEPQHF
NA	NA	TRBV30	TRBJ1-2	TGTGCCTGTGAAGGGGGTGGCTACACCTTC	CACEGGGYTF
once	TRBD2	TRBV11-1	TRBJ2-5	TGTGCCAGCAGTTTGGGCGGGAGGAAAGAGACCCAGTACTTC	CASSLGGRKETQYF
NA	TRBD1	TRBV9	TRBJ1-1	TGTGCCAGCAGCACCACCGGGACAGGCAACACTGAAGCTTTCTTT	CASSTTGTGNTEAFF
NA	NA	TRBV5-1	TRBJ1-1	TGCGCCAGCAGCGGGAAGGAACAGGGGAACACTGAAGCTTTCTTT	CASSGKEQGNTEAFF
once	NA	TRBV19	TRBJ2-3	TGTGCCAGTAGTATCCAGGGAACGCAGTATTTT	CASSIQGTQYF
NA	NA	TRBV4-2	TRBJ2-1	TGTGCCAGCAGCTCTAGGGGACAGGGGGGACTAGCGGCCCCAAGGGATGAGCAGTTCTTC	CASSSRGQGGLAAPRDEQFF
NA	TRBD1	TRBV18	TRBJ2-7	TGTGCCAGCTCACCGCCGGACAGGCCCTACGAGCAGTACTTC	CASSPPDRPYEQYF
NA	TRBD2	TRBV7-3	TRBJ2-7	TGTGCCAGCAGCCCTAGCGGGAAATCCTACGAGCAGTACTTC	CASSPSGKSYEQYF
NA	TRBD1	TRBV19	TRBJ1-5	TGTGCCAGTAGTATAGTAGGACAGGGGAGCAATCAGCCCCAGCATTTT	CASSIVGQGSNQPQHF
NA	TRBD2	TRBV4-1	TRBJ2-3	TGCGCCAGCAGCCAAGGCGGGAGGGCCTGGTCAGATACGCAGTATTTT	CASSQGGRAWSDTQYF
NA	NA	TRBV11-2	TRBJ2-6	TGTGCCAGCAGCTCTCTCCGGTCTGGGGCCAACGTCCTGACTTTC	CASSSLRSGANVLTF
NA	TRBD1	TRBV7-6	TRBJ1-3	TGTGCCAGCAGCTCAGGACAGGCCTACTCTGGAAACACCATATATTTT	CASSSGQAYSGNTIYF
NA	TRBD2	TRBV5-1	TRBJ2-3	TGCGCCAGCAGGGCGACTAGCGGCACAGATACGCAGTATTTT	CASRATSGTDTQYF
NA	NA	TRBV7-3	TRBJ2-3	TGTGCCAGCAGCTTAGTCGGGTCTAGCACAGATACGCAGTATTTT	CASSLVGSSTDTQYF
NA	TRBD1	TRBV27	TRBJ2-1	TGTGCCAGCAGTCTGTCAGGGGGCTACAATGAGCAGTTCTTC	CASSLSGGYNEQFF
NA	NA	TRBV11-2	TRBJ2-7	TGTGCCAGCAGCTTATCTGCCGGCTCCTACGAGCAGTACTTC	CASSLSAGSYEQYF
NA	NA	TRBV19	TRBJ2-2	TGTGCCAGTATGTTGGGGGCCAACACCGGGGAGCTGTTTTTT	CASMLGANTGELFF
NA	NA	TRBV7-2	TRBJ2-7	TGTGCCAGCAGCTTAGGCTCAGGGGGAGGCTCCTACGAGCAGTACTTC	CASSLGSGGGSYEQYF
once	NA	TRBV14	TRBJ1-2	TGTGCCAGCAGCCAGGGAGCTAACTATGGCTACACCTTC	CASSQGANYGYTF